Included here is one TCR beta chain sequence, with context. With 60 Vbeta and 13 Jbeta primers, the PCR was carried out. Libraries were prepared by immunoSEQ multiplex PCR; TCRdb keeps only in-frame clonotypes and omits some of them. Among some 150,000 clones listed, 70% to 80% were seen once. This record belongs to a study of cytomegalovirus exposure and HLA in healthy donors. About the research overall: An earlier analysis identified more than 95 million unique TCR beta sequences in about 179 million T cells.

The V segment lost 6 bases and the J segment 6 bases; nucleotides outside the gene matches: 3. CDR1 MDHEN and CDR2 SYDVKM come from the germline V gene. This CDR3 has 13 amino acids. The chain links TRBV28 to TRBJ2-2, with TRBD1 matching over 8 bases. The source of this sequence is a man aged 55 to 70 in good health and CMV-seronegative. What was sequenced was PBMCs. CDR3 coding DNA: TGTGCCAGCAGCCAGGGGGCGCCCGGGGAGCTGTTTTTT. Its protein is CASSQGAPGELFF.